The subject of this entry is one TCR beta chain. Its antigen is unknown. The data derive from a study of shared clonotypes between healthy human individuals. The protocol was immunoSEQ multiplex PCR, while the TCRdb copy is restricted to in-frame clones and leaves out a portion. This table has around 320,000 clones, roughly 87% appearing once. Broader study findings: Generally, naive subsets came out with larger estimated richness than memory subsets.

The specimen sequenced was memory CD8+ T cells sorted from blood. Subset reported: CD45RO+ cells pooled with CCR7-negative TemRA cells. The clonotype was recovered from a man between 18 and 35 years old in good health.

The DNA of the CDR3 is TGTGCCGCCCGACTAAACTTGAACACCGGGGAGCTGTTTTTT. Its translation is CAARLNLNTGELFF. V gene TRBV27 combines with J gene TRBJ2-2, with a weak D call TRBD2 (5 bases). Trimming removed 11 bases from V and 1 base from J, with 14 bases in between. The CDR3 is 14 amino acids. Germline V CDR1 and CDR2: MNHEY, SMNVEV (reference sequence).